The 17 T cell receptor beta chains given below trace back to one sample, sequenced in a study of human T cells and chemical hapten exposure. For the library, individual cDNA molecules each received unique molecular identifiers. MiXCR, applied by TCRdb to the reads, yields one record per CDR3 protein. The sample consists of 2,000 to 2,500 distinct CDR3 sequences, 55% of them appearing once. Treatment defined: therapeutic diphenylcyclopropenone sensitization with weekly scalp DPC. The source material was whole blood, sampled before DPC sensitization or 2, 6, or about 24 weeks after (not recorded which). The receptor source for this set is an adult with alopecia areata. Some clones in this sample may be carry-over from other donors' samples. This table probably holds off-target reads from a library built for another chain.

This rearrangement joins TRBV7-9 to TRBJ2-7; 8 positions match TRBD1. This CDR3 spans 13 amino acids. J lost 4 bases, V lost 5 bases, and 4 bases had no gene match. Germline V gene sequence: CDR1 SEHNR, CDR2 FQNEAQ (reference sequence). In nucleotides, the CDR3 is TGTGCCAGCAGCGACAGGGGCCCGTACGAGCAGTACTTC. This sequence encodes CASSDRGPYEQYF.

The chain combines TRBV5-5 with TRBJ2-5; 7 bases fit TRBD1. Trimming cost V 1 base and J 1 base; bases outside gene matches: 1. The germline gives CDR1 SGHKS, CDR2 YYEKEE (reference sequence). The CDR3 is 14 residues long. CDR3 sequence: CASSLWDSQETQYF. CDR3 DNA: TGTGCCAGCAGCTTGTGGGACAGCCAAGAGACCCAGTACTTC.

The chain has TRBV12-5 and TRBJ2-1; D remains unclear. The CDR3 is 12 amino acids. Trimming took 5 bases from V and 4 from J, leaving 6 bases between them. The germline V gene has CDR1 LGHNT and CDR2 FRNRAP. DNA for the CDR3: TGTGCTAGTGGTCCGACTTACAATGAGCAGTTCTTC. Its translation is CASGPTYNEQFF.

The rearrangement links TRBV6-6 to TRBJ2-1; 9 bases fit TRBD1. CDR1 is MNHNY and CDR2 is SVGAGI in the germline V gene (reference sequence). Trimming removed 0 bases from V and 4 bases from J; junction bases left unmatched: 4. This CDR3 region has 16 residues. The CDR3 nucleotides are TGTGCCAGCAGTTACTCGCAGACAGGGGGTTACAATGAGCAGTTCTTC. Residues: CASSYSQTGGYNEQFF.

The V call is TRBV14, the J call TRBJ2-1; D possibly matches TRBD1 or TRBD2 (6 bases each). V was trimmed by 0 bases and J by 4 bases, leaving 16 bases between them. Per the germline V gene, CDR1 is SGHDN and CDR2 is FVKESK. The CDR3 runs to 17 residues. Here the CDR3 DNA reads TGTGCCAGCAGCCAAGATTCTGGCGGGACACAATACAATGAGCAGTTCTTC. It codes for CASSQDSGGTQYNEQFF.

Note on this clonotype: The junction shows a germline mismatch at one end, possibly a read error. V is TRBV7-2 and J is TRBJ2-1; D is ambiguous. CDR3 length equals 13 residues. In germline, CDR1 is SGHTA, CDR2 FQGNSA. CDR3 protein: CASGLGQNNEQFF. CDR3 DNA: TGTGCCAGCGGCTTAGGGCAAAACAATGAGCAGTTCTTC.

The chain has TRBV14 and TRBJ2-2, with D unresolved. Germline V lookup: CDR1 SGHDN, CDR2 FVKESK. Trimming cost V 1 base and J 5 bases, with 5 bases left between them. The CDR3 loop spans 13 amino acids. Here the CDR3 DNA reads TGTGCCAGCAGCCAAGTTGAGACCGGGGAGCTGTTTTTT. It yields the protein CASSQVETGELFF.

The table lists this clonotype with a few counts. The chain couples TRBV19 to TRBJ2-5, with 7 bases identical to TRBD1. The CDR3 totals 15 residues. Germline V gives CDR1 LNHDA, CDR2 SQIVND (reference sequence). The V gene end was trimmed by 5 bases and the J gene end by 1 base; junction bases not matched to a gene: 7. This CDR3 reads CASSAPGTAQETQYF. The CDR3 nucleotides are TGTGCCAGTAGTGCCCCAGGGACAGCCCAAGAGACCCAGTACTTC.

In its sample, this clonotype was seen once. The V call is TRBV2, the J call TRBJ2-7; weak D call: TRBD2 (6 bases). The germline V and J ends were trimmed by 5 bases and 3 bases, with 11 bases remaining between them. The germline CDR1 and CDR2 sequences are SNHLY and FYNNEI. This CDR3 contains 13 residues. CDR3 DNA sequence: TGTGCCAGCAGTCAGGACTACCTCTACGAGCAGTACTTC. Protein sequence: CASSQDYLYEQYF.

The count of this clonotype is one. This chain connects TRBV5-1 to TRBJ2-5, with 8 bases fitting TRBD1. This CDR3 comprises 16 residues. CDR1 SGHRS and CDR2 YFSETQ come from the germline V gene. J was trimmed by 5 bases and V by 3 bases; bases with no gene match: 12. Here the CDR3 reads CASSWQTGVIGETQYF. CDR3 coding DNA: TGCGCCAGCAGCTGGCAGACAGGGGTGATTGGGGAGACCCAGTACTTC.

The CDR3 DNA sequence: TGTGCCAGCAGTTTTTTCCTGGGGCTGGACAATGAGCAGTTCTTC. This gives the protein CASSFFLGLDNEQFF. V gene TRBV12-3 or TRBV12-4 combines with J gene TRBJ2-1, with D tentatively TRBD1 (5 bases). This CDR3 region has 15 residues. V shed 3 bases and J shed 5 bases, with 14 bases lying between them.

In DNA, the CDR3 is TGTGCCAGCAGTTCTCCAAGAGCTGGCCAAGAGACCCAGTACTTC. This gives the protein CASSSPRAGQETQYF. The chain uses TRBV6-5 and TRBJ2-5, with D unresolved. CDR1 and CDR2 from the germline V gene are MNHEY and SVGAGI. The V end was cut by 4 bases, the J end by 1 base, with 13 bases between. The CDR3 contains 15 residues.

The chain combines TRBV6-4 with TRBJ2-5, with D maybe TRBD2 (5 bases). V was shortened by 6 bases and J by 4 bases, with 12 bases between the two germline ends. The length of the CDR3 is 13 residues. In germline, CDR1 is MRHNA, CDR2 SNTAGT. This CDR3 is CASSNGGGETQYF. In DNA, the CDR3 is TGTGCCAGCAGCAACGGAGGAGGAGAGACCCAGTACTTC.

This chain joins TRBV29-1 and TRBJ2-7; D may correspond to TRBD1 or TRBD2 (6 bases each). Germline V gene data show CDR1 as SQVTM and CDR2 as ANQGSEA. V lost 7 bases to trimming and J lost 3 bases, with 19 bases between them. The CDR3 is 14 amino acids. In DNA form, the CDR3 reads TGCAGCGCCAGAAGGGGGGATGCTGACTACGAGCAGTACTTC. Protein: CSARRGDADYEQYF.

This clonotype was observed a handful of times. The chain recombines TRBV12-3 or TRBV12-4 with TRBJ2-7; 7 bases match TRBD2. V lost 3 bases, J lost 3 bases, and 5 bases stayed unmatched. The CDR3 length is 14 residues. The CDR3: CASSFNGRNYEQYF. The CDR3 nucleotides are TGTGCCAGCAGTTTCAACGGGAGGAACTACGAGCAGTACTTC.

V and J are TRBV5-1 and TRBJ2-5; TRBD2 matches at 8 bases. The CDR3 spans 16 residues. V lost 4 bases to trimming and J lost 4 bases; unmatched junction nucleotides: 12. Per germline, CDR1 SGHRS and CDR2 YFSETQ. DNA for the CDR3: TGCGCCAGCAGCAGGAACCAGCTAGCGGGTGGAGAGACCCAGTACTTC. This sequence encodes CASSRNQLAGGETQYF.

This clonotype was seen a handful of times. The gene calls are TRBV5-1 and TRBJ2-2, with D hard to call. The CDR3 spans 15 residues. In germline, CDR1 is SGHRS, CDR2 YFSETQ. Trimming left V 2 bases short and J 0 bases short, with 8 bases between. The chain's CDR3 is CASSFLDTNTGELFF. The CDR3 DNA sequence: TGCGCCAGCAGCTTCCTAGATACGAACACCGGGGAGCTGTTTTTT. The complete variable domain, with remaining parts taken from reference TRBV5-1 and TRBJ2-2, reads KAGVTQTPRYLIKTRGQQVTLSCSPISGHRSVSWYQQTPGQGLQFLFEYFSETQRNKGNFPGRFSGRQFSNSRSEMNVSTLELGDSALYLCASSFLDTNTGELFFGEGSRLTVL.